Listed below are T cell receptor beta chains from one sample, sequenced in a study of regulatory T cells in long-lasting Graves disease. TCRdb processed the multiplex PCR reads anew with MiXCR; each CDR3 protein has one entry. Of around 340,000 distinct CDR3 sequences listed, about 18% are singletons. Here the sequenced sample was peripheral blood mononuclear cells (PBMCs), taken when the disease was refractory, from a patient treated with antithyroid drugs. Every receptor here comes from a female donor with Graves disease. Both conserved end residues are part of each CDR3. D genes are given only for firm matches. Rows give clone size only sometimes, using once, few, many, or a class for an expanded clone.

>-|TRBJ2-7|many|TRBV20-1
CSAYQGLSYEQYF
TGCAGTGCTTACCAGGGTCTCTCCTACGAGCAGTACTTC
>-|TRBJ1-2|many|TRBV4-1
CASSHPYGARGYTF
TGCGCCAGCAGCCACCCGTACGGGGCTCGGGGCTACACCTTC
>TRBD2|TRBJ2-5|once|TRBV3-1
CASSQDLKRGETQYF
TGTGCCAGCAGCCAAGATTTGAAGCGGGGAGAGACCCAGTACTTC
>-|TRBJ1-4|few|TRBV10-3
CAISIDWGNEKLFF
TGTGCCATCAGTATTGACTGGGGTAATGAAAAACTGTTTTTT
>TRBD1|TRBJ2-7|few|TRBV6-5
CASSYSPDRGGYEQYF
TGTGCCAGCAGTTACTCGCCGGACAGGGGTGGTTACGAGCAGTACTTC
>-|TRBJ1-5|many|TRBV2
CASTRSGTEQPQHF
TGTGCCAGCACCAGGTCGGGGACGGAACAGCCCCAGCATTTT
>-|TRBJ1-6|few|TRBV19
CASTGTFYNSPLHF
TGTGCCAGTACCGGAACCTTCTATAATTCGCCCCTCCACTTT
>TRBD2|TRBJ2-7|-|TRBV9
CASSSGGGRSYEQYF
TGTGCCAGCAGCTCAGGCGGGGGTCGCTCCTACGAGCAGTACTTC
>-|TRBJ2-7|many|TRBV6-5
CASSYLGPVRNEQYF
TGTGCCAGCAGTTACTTAGGACCCGTACGGAACGAGCAGTACTTC
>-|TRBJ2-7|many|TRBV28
CASNPRQGPYEQYF
TGTGCCAGCAACCCTCGACAAGGGCCCTACGAGCAGTACTTC
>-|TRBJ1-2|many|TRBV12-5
CASGFWAAYGYTF
TGTGCTAGTGGTTTCTGGGCCGCCTATGGCTACACCTTC
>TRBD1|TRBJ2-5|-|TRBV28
CASSLWDRERETQYF
TGTGCCAGCAGTTTATGGGACAGGGAGCGAGAGACCCAGTACTTC
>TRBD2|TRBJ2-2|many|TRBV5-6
CASSLKAGGQYGELFF
TGTGCCAGCAGCTTGAAAGCGGGGGGGCAATACGGGGAGCTGTTTTTT
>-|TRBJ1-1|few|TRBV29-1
CSVESGPGAFF
TGCAGCGTTGAATCAGGGCCAGGAGCTTTCTTT
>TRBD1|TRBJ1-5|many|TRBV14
CASSQARDRGPHQPQHF
TGTGCCAGCAGCCAAGCCCGGGACAGGGGGCCTCATCAGCCCCAGCATTTT
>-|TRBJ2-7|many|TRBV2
CASSEGIPYYEQYF
TGTGCCAGCAGTGAAGGGATTCCCTACTACGAGCAGTACTTC
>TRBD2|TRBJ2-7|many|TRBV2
CASSETSGGIGEQYF
TGTGCCAGCAGTGAGACTAGCGGGGGGATAGGGGAGCAGTACTTC
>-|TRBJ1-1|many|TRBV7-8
CASSLVSIRRGDTEAFF
TGTGCCAGCAGCTTAGTCTCGATCAGAAGGGGAGACACTGAAGCTTTCTTT
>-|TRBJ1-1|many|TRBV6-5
CASSYVVNTEAFF
TGTGCCAGCAGTTACGTAGTGAACACTGAAGCTTTCTTT
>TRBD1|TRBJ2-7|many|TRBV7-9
CASSLLGTGPYEQYF
TGTGCCAGCAGCTTATTAGGGACAGGGCCCTACGAGCAGTACTTC
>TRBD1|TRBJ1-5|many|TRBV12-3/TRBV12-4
CASSLLSGGLKPQHF
TGTGCCAGCAGTTTACTTTCAGGGGGCTTGAAGCCCCAGCATTTT
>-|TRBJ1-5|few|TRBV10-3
CAISESRASNQPQHF
TGTGCCATCAGTGAGTCGCGGGCCAGCAATCAGCCCCAGCATTTT
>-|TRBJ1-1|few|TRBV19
CASSIGTAGEAFF
TGTGCCAGTAGTATAGGGACAGCGGGAGAAGCTTTCTTT
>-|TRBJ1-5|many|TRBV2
CASSDQARNNQPQHF
TGTGCCAGCAGTGACCAGGCCCGGAACAATCAGCCCCAGCATTTT
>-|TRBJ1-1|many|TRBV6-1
CASSPFSNTEAFF
TGTGCCAGCAGTCCCTTTTCGAACACTGAAGCTTTCTTT
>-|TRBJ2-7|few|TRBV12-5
CASGPRQGGTYEQYF
TGTGCTAGTGGTCCTCGACAGGGAGGAACCTACGAGCAGTACTTC
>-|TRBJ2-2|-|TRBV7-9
CASSSWDVDTGELFF
TGTGCCAGCAGCTCCTGGGACGTAGACACCGGGGAGCTGTTTTTT
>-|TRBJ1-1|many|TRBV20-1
CSPYRGNTEAFF
TGCAGCCCCTACCGAGGGAACACTGAAGCTTTCTTT
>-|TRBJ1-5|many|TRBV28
CASSRQGSNQPQHF
TGTGCCAGCAGCCGTCAGGGAAGCAATCAGCCCCAGCATTTT
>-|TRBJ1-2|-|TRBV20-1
CSARGSPGMASYGYTF
TGCAGTGCTAGGGGGTCGCCGGGGATGGCATCATATGGCTACACCTTC
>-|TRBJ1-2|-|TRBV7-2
CASSRNDGPYGYTF
TGTGCCAGCAGCCGGAATGACGGACCCTATGGCTACACCTTC
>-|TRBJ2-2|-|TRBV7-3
CASSLSLGANTGELFF
TGTGCCAGCAGCTTAAGCTTGGGGGCGAACACCGGGGAGCTGTTTTTT
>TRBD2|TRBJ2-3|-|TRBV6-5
CASSYSGGVPDTQYF
TGTGCCAGCAGTTACTCGGGGGGGGTGCCAGATACGCAGTATTTT
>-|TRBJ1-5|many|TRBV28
CASSFIQGGNQPQHF
TGTGCCAGCAGTTTTATTCAGGGCGGAAATCAGCCCCAGCATTTT
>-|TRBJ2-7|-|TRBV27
CASRGQVGSYEQYF
TGTGCCAGCAGAGGGCAGGTGGGCTCCTACGAGCAGTACTTC
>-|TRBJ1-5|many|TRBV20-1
CSATSYNSNQPQHF
TGCAGTGCCACCAGTTACAATAGCAATCAGCCCCAGCATTTT
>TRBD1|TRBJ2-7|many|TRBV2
CASSAPRTGRDEQYF
TGTGCCAGCAGCGCACCCCGGACAGGGCGCGACGAGCAGTACTTC
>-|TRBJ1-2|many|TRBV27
CASRGTTYGYTF
TGTGCCAGCAGGGGGACTACCTATGGCTACACCTTC
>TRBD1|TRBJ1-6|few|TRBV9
CASSARDRGDSPLHF
TGTGCCAGCAGCGCCCGGGACAGGGGTGATTCACCCCTCCACTTT
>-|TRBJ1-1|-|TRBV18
CASSPSVLGGSTEAFF
TGTGCCAGCTCACCATCTGTCCTGGGGGGGAGCACTGAAGCTTTCTTT
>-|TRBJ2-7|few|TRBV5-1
CASSPRGPTYEQYF
TGCGCCAGCAGCCCCCGGGGCCCAACCTACGAGCAGTACTTC
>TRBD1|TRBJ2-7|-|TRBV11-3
CASSRQGKGFEQYF
TGTGCCAGCAGCCGACAGGGGAAGGGCTTCGAGCAGTACTTC
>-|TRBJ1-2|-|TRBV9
CASGANYGYTF
TGTGCCAGCGGGGCGAACTATGGCTACACCTTC
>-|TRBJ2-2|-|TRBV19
CASSIAPSGELFF
TGTGCCAGTAGTATAGCCCCCTCCGGGGAGCTGTTTTTT
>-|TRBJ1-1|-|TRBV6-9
CASSCSGAGRRTEAFF
TGTGCCAGCAGTTGCTCCGGGGCAGGACGTAGGACTGAAGCTTTCTTT